This T cell receptor beta chain was captured in a study of T cells in Graves' hyperthyroidism and ophthalmopathy. RNA transcripts were the template for amplifying TCR beta CDR3 regions. The TCR CDR3 first-round RT-PCR relied on the HTBI primer set. TCRdb re-called the multiplex PCR reads through MiXCR, storing one row per CDR3 protein. The data show about 380,000 distinct CDR3 sequences, under 20% seen once. The sample consisted of blood. The TCR comes from a man aged 18-30 years with Graves' ophthalmopathy.

The CDR3 DNA reads TGTGCCAGTAGTGGGACAGGGCCAGCCTACGAGCAGTACTTC. It codes for CASSGTGPAYEQYF. The chain uses TRBV19 and TRBJ2-7; 9 nucleotides line up with TRBD1. CDR3 length: 14 residues. Germline V gene lookup returns CDR1 LNHDA and CDR2 SQIVND (reference sequence). V shed 5 bases and J 2 bases; nucleotides not matched to a gene: 4. The variable domain in full, completed from reference TRBV19 and TRBJ2-7, reads DGGITQSPKYLFRKEGQNVTLSCEQNLNHDAMYWYRQDPGQGLRLIYYSQIVNDFQKGDIAEGYSVSREKKESFPLTVTSAQKNPTAFYLCASSGTGPAYEQYFGPGTRLTVT.